A single T cell receptor beta chain is shown here with its context. This entry comes from a study of blood T cell repertoires in COVID-19. Study at large: The cDNA or gDNA used as material had been derived from T cells, B-cell-depleted T cells, or PBMCs.

The study counted Cohort 3 donors as recovered given two negative PCRs, clearance, or symptom resolution. In germline, CDR1 is LNHDA, CDR2 SQIVND (reference sequence). The CDR3 length is 15 residues. J was trimmed by 8 bases and V by 2 bases; bases with no gene match: 8. Measured with immunoSEQ multiplex PCR; TCRdb has only the in-frame clones, and not every one. The data hold a few hundred thousand clones, with about 90% observed a single time. The J gene is TRBJ1-2, the V gene TRBV19; TRBD1 agrees at 10 bases. This sequence originates from a woman in her 30s who had recovered from COVID-19. Sequenced: PBMCs or T cells enriched from blood (not recorded which). The CDR3 reads CASSIRRDRGRGYTF. The CDR3 coding sequence is TGTGCCAGTAGTATACGCAGGGACAGGGGCCGGGGCTACACCTTC.